The 26 T cell receptor beta chains presented below share a single source sample, sequenced in a study of memory CD4+ T cells and cytomegalovirus serostatus. Libraries were prepared by immunoSEQ multiplex PCR; TCRdb keeps only in-frame clonotypes and omits some of them. The sample consists of roughly 39,000 clones, roughly four fifths of them appearing once. Single viable CD3+CD4+CD8-CD45RO+ cells were sorted as the memory CD4+ T cells. Sequences were obtained from memory CD4+ T cells from blood. The origin of the receptors is an adult in good health and CMV-seronegative.

This clone was counted between two and nine times. The chain combines TRBV28 with TRBJ2-1, with D possibly being TRBD2 (7 bases). CDR3 length: 16 residues. The germline CDR1 and CDR2 sequences are MDHEN and SYDVKM. The germline V and J ends were trimmed by 4 bases and 5 bases, with 18 bases remaining between them. The CDR3 reads CASSSVWGGRNNEQFF. In nucleotides, the CDR3 is TGTGCCAGCAGTTCCGTGTGGGGGGGCCGGAACAATGAGCAGTTCTTC. The variable domain in full, completed from reference TRBV28 and TRBJ2-1, reads DVKVTQSSRYLVKRTGEKVFLECVQDMDHENMFWYRQDPGLGLRLIYFSYDVKMKEKGDIPEGYSVSREKKERFSLILESASTNQTSMYLCASSSVWGGRNNEQFFGPGTRLTVL.

This clone was seen a handful of times. CDR3 coding DNA: TGTGCCAGCTCCATAAACTCTGGAAACACCATATATTTT. This gives the protein CASSINSGNTIYF. The chain links TRBV7-6 to TRBJ1-3; D unresolved. The V and J ends lost 8 bases and 0 bases respectively, with 8 bases between them. CDR1 and CDR2 from the germline V gene are SGHVS and FNYEAQ. The CDR3 is 13 residues long. Supplemented by reference TRBV7-6 and TRBJ1-3, the full variable domain reads GAGVSQSPRYKVTKRGQDVALRCDPISGHVSLYWYRQALGQGPEFLTYFNYEAQQDKSGLPNDRFSAERPEGSISTLTIQRTEQRDSAMYRCASSINSGNTIYFGEGSWLTVV.

The V and J genes are TRBV5-6 and TRBJ2-1; D possibly uses TRBD1 or TRBD2 (6 bases each). Trimming removed 3 bases at V and 1 base at J, with 11 bases between. CDR1 is SGHDT and CDR2 is YYEEEE in the germline V gene. This CDR3 is 15 amino acids long. The CDR3 spells CASSWGADSYNEQFF. CDR3 DNA: TGTGCCAGCAGCTGGGGGGCCGATTCCTACAATGAGCAGTTCTTC.

The V and J genes are TRBV18 and TRBJ1-1; D gene uncertain. V lost 2 bases and J lost 11, with 18 bases in between. CDR3 size: 14 residues. From germline, CDR1 is KGHSH and CDR2 LQKENI. The DNA of the CDR3 is TGTGCCAGCTCACCAATGGAGCAGCCGGAGAGGGCTTTCTTT. This codes for CASSPMEQPERAFF.

The chain couples TRBV5-1 to TRBJ2-1; D possibly corresponds to TRBD2 (6 bases). Germline-derived CDR1 and CDR2 are SGHRS and YFSETQ. This CDR3 region has 14 residues. Trimming removed 2 bases at V and 4 bases at J, with 10 bases between. The CDR3 nucleotides read TGCGCCAGCAGCTTAGGAGGGGATTACAATGAGCAGTTCTTC. Its protein product is CASSLGGDYNEQFF.

The rearrangement uses TRBV27 and TRBJ1-1, with 7 bases that match TRBD1. The CDR3 consists of 17 residues. Trimming took 3 bases from V and 2 from J; bases not matched to a gene: 12. The germline V gene encodes CDR1 MNHEY and CDR2 SMNVEV (reference sequence). In nucleotides, the CDR3 is TGTGCCAGCAGTTTTTCCTCCCGGCGGGACAGTAACACTGAAGCTTTCTTT. Translating gives CASSFSSRRDSNTEAFF.

This sequence joins TRBV5-4 and TRBJ2-1, with 9 bases identical to TRBD2. With V trimmed by 0 bases and J by 4 bases, 2 bases remained unmatched. Looked up from germline, CDR1 is SGHNT and CDR2 is YYREEE (reference sequence). There are 15 residues in the CDR3. The CDR3 nucleotides read TGTGCCAGCAGCTTGGGAGCGGGGGGTTACAATGAGCAGTTCTTC. Protein sequence: CASSLGAGGYNEQFF.

There are a few counts of this clone. This chain joins TRBV7-6 and TRBJ2-7; D is unclear. The CDR3 consists of 13 residues. In germline, CDR1 is SGHVS, CDR2 FNYEAQ. V was cut by 8 bases and J by 4 bases, with 15 bases left in between. CDR3 coding DNA: TGTGCCAGCCCGCCCGGAGAGCATTACGAGCAGTACTTC. This sequence encodes CASPPGEHYEQYF.

The chain couples TRBV7-9 to TRBJ1-4; 8 bases are shared with TRBD1. Germline CDR1 is SEHNR and CDR2 is FQNEAQ (reference sequence). The CDR3 extends over 15 amino acids. Trimming took 1 base from V and 4 from J; bases not matched to a gene: 2. CDR3 in amino acids: CASSLETGGNEKLFF. The CDR3 coding sequence is TGTGCCAGCAGCTTAGAAACAGGGGGTAATGAAAAACTGTTTTTT.

The rearrangement uses TRBV5-1 and TRBJ1-1; a weak D match, TRBD1 (5 bases). V dropped 0 bases and J dropped 1 base, with 7 bases sitting between them. In germline, CDR1 is SGHRS, CDR2 YFSETQ. This CDR3 spans 14 amino acids. The CDR3 reads CASSLAGGNTEAFF. CDR3 in DNA: TGCGCCAGCAGCTTGGCGGGGGGGAACACTGAAGCTTTCTTT. Full variable domain (missing parts from reference TRBV5-1 and TRBJ1-1): KAGVTQTPRYLIKTRGQQVTLSCSPISGHRSVSWYQQTPGQGLQFLFEYFSETQRNKGNFPGRFSGRQFSNSRSEMNVSTLELGDSALYLCASSLAGGNTEAFFGQGTRLTVV.

V and J are TRBV12-5 and TRBJ1-6; D not certain. Germline V gives CDR1 LGHNT, CDR2 FRNRAP. This CDR3 has 13 amino acids. V lost 3 bases, J lost 6 bases, and 6 bases lay in between. CDR3 amino acids: CASGLEGNSPLHF. The CDR3 DNA is TGTGCTAGTGGTTTAGAGGGTAATTCACCCCTCCACTTT. The entire variable domain, with the rest obtained from reference TRBV12-5 and TRBJ1-6, is as follows: DARVTQTPRHKVTEMGQEVTMRCQPILGHNTVFWYRQTMMQGLELLAYFRNRAPLDDSGMPKDRFSAEMPDATLATLKIQPSEPRDSAVYFCASGLEGNSPLHFGNGTRLTVT.

CDR3 sequence: CASSLYIEGTGNTIYF. CDR3 in DNA: TGTGCCAGCAGCTTATATATTGAGGGAACTGGAAACACCATATATTTT. V usage is TRBV13 and J usage is TRBJ1-3; D remains unclear. The CDR3 runs 16 residues. Germline V lookup: CDR1 PRHDT, CDR2 FYEKMQ (reference sequence). V was clipped by 2 bases and J by 2 bases, with 13 bases between them.

The V and J genes are TRBV2 and TRBJ2-7; TRBD2 agrees at 10 bases. CDR1 and CDR2 (germline): SNHLY, FYNNEI. The CDR3 covers 13 residues. Unmatched junction bases numbered 1, after V lost 4 bases and J lost 4 bases. CDR3 loop: CASSVTSGYEQYF. CDR3 sequence (DNA): TGTGCCAGCAGTGTGACTAGCGGGTACGAGCAGTACTTC.

This clone was counted a few times. The genes are TRBV14 and TRBJ1-2; D remains unclear. CDR3 size: 14 residues. Trimming removed 0 bases from V and 8 bases from J, with 13 bases in between. Germline V gene lookup returns CDR1 SGHDN and CDR2 FVKESK. CDR3 in DNA: TGTGCCAGCAGCCAAGATCTGCTCGGGGAAGGCTACACCTTC. This sequence encodes CASSQDLLGEGYTF.

The table lists this clone with a few counts. This same CDR3 is encoded by further DNA sequences in the sample. The chain has TRBV29-1 and TRBJ1-1; D possibly corresponds to TRBD1 (5 bases). The CDR3 contains 11 residues. Germline CDR1 is SQVTM and CDR2 is ANQGSEA. With 2 bases removed from V and 6 bases from J, the gap between germline ends came to 7 bases. The DNA for the CDR3 is TGCAGCGTTGAACGGGGCGCTGAAGCTTTCTTT. This gives the protein CSVERGAEAFF.

The V gene is TRBV7-9, the J gene TRBJ2-2, with a possible D match to TRBD2 (6 bases). The CDR3 sequence is 14 residues long. V was cut by 4 bases and J by 2 bases, with 8 bases left in between. Germline values: CDR1 SEHNR, CDR2 FQNEAQ (reference sequence). The CDR3: CASSWRGNTGELFF. CDR3 DNA sequence: TGTGCCAGCAGCTGGCGGGGAAACACCGGGGAGCTGTTTTTT.

The rearrangement uses TRBV12-5 and TRBJ1-1; unclear D gene. The length of the CDR3 is 13 residues. Between the trimmed V and J ends, which lost 0 bases and 1 base, there was a span of 3 bases. Per the germline V gene, CDR1 is LGHNT and CDR2 is FRNRAP. CDR3: CASGLVANTEAFF. In DNA form, the CDR3 reads TGTGCTAGTGGTTTGGTAGCGAACACTGAAGCTTTCTTT.

This chain's CDR3 is CASSPIEGRNSPLHF. The CDR3, as DNA: TGTGCCAGCTCACCTATTGAGGGGCGAAATTCACCCCTCCACTTT. J is TRBJ1-6 and V is TRBV18, with TRBD1 as a possible D gene (5 bases). CDR1 and CDR2 from the germline V gene are KGHSH and LQKENI. This CDR3 has 15 amino acids. The V gene lost 3 bases and the J gene lost 7 bases, with 13 bases spanning the gap.

The chain carries TRBV11-1 and TRBJ2-7; unclear D gene. This CDR3 region has 13 residues. Trimming took off 4 bases at V and 6 bases at J, with 13 bases between the two ends. CDR1 SGHAT and CDR2 FQDESV come from the germline V gene (reference sequence). The CDR3 loop reads CASSYQDIAEQYF. The CDR3 DNA reads TGTGCCAGCAGCTACCAAGACATCGCCGAGCAGTACTTC. Drawing the rest from reference TRBV11-1 and TRBJ2-7, the complete variable domain is EAEVAQSPRYKITEKSQAVAFWCDPISGHATLYWYRQILGQGPELLVQFQDESVVDDSQLPKDRFSAERLKGVDSTLKIQPAELGDSAMYLCASSYQDIAEQYFGPGTRLTVT.

The rearrangement links TRBV2 to TRBJ1-2; no definite D call. The V end lost 6 bases, the J end lost 6 bases, and 11 bases lay between the germline ends. The CDR3 totals 12 residues. Germline V gene sequence: CDR1 SNHLY, CDR2 FYNNEI. CDR3 loop: CASSLEANGYTF. Written as DNA, the CDR3 is TGTGCCAGCAGCCTTGAGGCTAATGGCTACACCTTC.

The V and J genes are TRBV29-1 and TRBJ2-2; D is ambiguous. Germline loops: CDR1 SQVTM, CDR2 ANQGSEA. The CDR3 totals 11 residues. Trimming removed 6 bases at V and 2 bases at J, with 4 bases between. CDR3 sequence: CSVANTGELFF. CDR3 sequence (DNA): TGCAGCGTCGCTAACACCGGGGAGCTGTTTTTT.

The V call is TRBV10-2, the J call TRBJ1-1, with 7 bases aligning to TRBD1. Trimming cost V 8 bases and J 6 bases; bases outside gene matches: 6. This CDR3 is 12 amino acids long. Germline CDR1 reads WSHSY; CDR2 reads SAAADI. The chain's CDR3 is CASGQATAEAFF. The CDR3, as DNA: TGCGCCAGCGGACAGGCGACGGCTGAAGCTTTCTTT.

The chain uses TRBV11-2 and TRBJ2-3, with D possibly matching TRBD2 (7 bases). Germline lookup yields CDR1 SGHAT and CDR2 FQNNGV. The CDR3 has 16 amino acids. Trimming left V 3 bases short and J 0 bases short, with 13 bases between. CDR3 coding DNA: TGTGCCAGCAGCTTGGGGGGGCTCCCTAGCACAGATACGCAGTATTTT. As protein: CASSLGGLPSTDTQYF.

Turning to this clone: The junction shows a germline mismatch at one end, possibly a read error. The J gene is TRBJ1-2, the V gene TRBV6-1; D not certain. Germline CDR1 is MNHNS and CDR2 is SASEGT. The CDR3 sequence is 16 residues long. For the CDR3, the DNA is TGTGCCAGCACTGAAGTTGTACTCAAGAGCTCCCGAGGCTACACCTTC. Its translation: CASTEVVLKSSRGYTF.

V is TRBV29-1 and J is TRBJ2-1; no firm D call. V was cut by 3 bases and J by 9 bases, with 15 bases left in between. Looked up from germline, CDR1 is SQVTM and CDR2 is ANQGSEA. The CDR3 is 13 residues long. CDR3 loop: CSVDLWESGEQFF. The CDR3 coding sequence is TGCAGCGTTGATCTCTGGGAATCCGGTGAGCAGTTCTTC.

The chain has TRBV19 and TRBJ2-7; 8 bases line up with TRBD1. The V gene end was trimmed by 4 bases and the J gene end by 7 bases; junction bases not matched to a gene: 12. Per the germline V gene, CDR1 is LNHDA and CDR2 is SQIVND (reference sequence). CDR3 length equals 15 residues. The CDR3 DNA reads TGTGCCAGTAGTACGGCAGGACAGGGCCGCGGGGAGCAGTACTTC. Amino acids: CASSTAGQGRGEQYF.